This T cell receptor beta chain was captured by sequencing in a study of T cells after yellow fever vaccination. This CDR3 comprises 13 residues. From germline, CDR1 is WSHSY and CDR2 SAAADI. Trimming cost V 6 bases and J 9 bases, with 18 bases left between them. This clonotype was counted a few times. Its matching antigen is unknown. Study conclusions and caveats: Among primary-vaccination clones, most reappeared after the booster, at about 95% for CD4 and 88% for CD8.

TCRdb called the 5' RACE reads again in MiXCR, with one record for every CDR3 protein. The sample lists about 170,000 distinct CDR3 sequences; approximately 10% were seen once. The origin of this receptor is a man aged 18 to 29 who received the YFV17D yellow fever vaccine. This sample comprised CD8+ T cells sorted from PBMCs, obtained 15 days after the yellow fever booster vaccination. The chain uses TRBV10-2 and TRBJ2-7; a possible D gene is TRBD1 (8 bases). The CDR3 sequence: CASRDNRGRGQYF. CDR3 bases: TGCGCCAGCAGAGATAACAGGGGGAGGGGGCAGTACTTC.